This T cell receptor beta chain was retrieved from a study of T-cell memory formation after mild COVID-19 (dated by TCRdb to the early 2020s). Background on the whole study: TCR sequence clusters from the two donors were found to be largely donor specific. Two young, previously healthy adult volunteers made up the cohort, one male and one female. In a couple of donors, T-cell clones that expanded and contracted after mild COVID-19 were tracked by sequencing TCRalpha and TCRbeta repertoires over time.

Based on the germline V gene (reference sequence), the CDR1 and CDR2 sequences are LGHDT and YNNKEL. There are 16 amino acids in the CDR3, from cysteine to phenylalanine inclusive. CDR3 DNA is the only sequence kept; it has 48 bases, read in frame from the first base. Here V drops 4 bases and J drops 2 bases, and the junction holds 9 bases not matched to any gene. With respect to this clonotype: The specificity of this receptor is unknown. Per-base qualities were not stored, and no clone one base away is much larger.

What the authors observed across the whole study: Balanced CD4/CD8 phenotypes were observed for clones contracting from day 15 to 85, whereas a bias towards CD4+ was observed for a second wave of clones expanding from day 15 to 37. Contracting CD4+ clones turned up mainly in the CM and EM memory subsets, whereas EMRA was where CD8+ clones were enriched. Whether the second-wave clones peaking on day 37 were SARS-CoV-2 specific was not confirmed. The study included only a couple of mild cases, and larger cohorts that include severe cases with pre-infection samples were judged to be necessary. The detection of some responding clones in pre-infection memory suggests that pre-existing cross-reactive memory T cells joined the SARS-CoV-2 response.

The instrument was an Illumina NovaSeq 6000. TCRalpha and TCRbeta cDNA libraries were constructed by 5'RACE with constant-segment primers, with sample barcodes and unique molecular identifiers being introduced. RNA was extracted from every sample with Trizol reagent. Libraries were amplified in two PCR steps, with a second sample barcode and Illumina TruSeq adapters added in the second step. The libraries were sequenced on an Illumina NovaSeq using 2 x 150 bp paired-end reads. In the authors' own workflow: With migec v1.2.7, reads were demultiplexed and then collapsed into UMI-guided consensus sequences. Using mixcr v2.1.11, UMI consensuses were aligned to TRA and TRB V and J templates and then assembled into clonotypes. A clonotype was counted as expanded or contracted only when both edgeR and NoisET called the clonotype significant, with the noise models trained on biological replicates. For edgeR calls, a false discovery rate-adjusted p below 0.01 and a log2 fold-change threshold of 1 were applied. As an exploratory analysis of dynamics, max-normalized trajectories of the 1000 most abundant clonotypes were examined by PCA with hierarchical clustering. Separately sequenced CD4+ and CD8+ repertoires were used to assign a CD4 or CD8 phenotype to each responding clone. TCRdb reanalyzed the raw reads on its own, using fastp at Q25 for trimming and MiXCR for clone calling, and kept in-frame beta chains. Rows matching on CDR3 protein sequence are summarized as one entry with the most common DNA and genes. These V and J calls rely on TCRdb rather than the paper's analysis. Across this sample there are 450,000 to 650,000 distinct CDR3 sequences, with just over 20% seen only once. The ten top clones hold roughly an eighth of the sample.

Ficoll-Paque density gradient centrifugation was used to isolate PBMCs. The specimen sequenced was PBMCs or a T cell subset sorted from them (not recorded which). The chain was built from TRBV3-1 and TRBJ2-3; 7 of the junction bases match TRBD2. The TCR originated in an adult woman who had mild COVID-19 (a few samples of this study predate the infection). The sample titles of this study are shuffled in the database, so cell type and time point are left out; the donor was told from shared clones. The bases read TGTGCCAGCAGCCCCTCGGGACTACTTTCCACAGATACGCAGTATTTT. This codes for CASSPSGLLSTDTQYF.